This T cell receptor (beta chain) emerged from a study of neurological immune-mediated disorders. A 10-nucleotide random UMI tagged transcripts in template-switch 5'RACE cDNA synthesis. From the 5' RACE reads, TCRdb called clonotypes with MiXCR, one entry per CDR3 protein. In the table there are some 49,000 distinct CDR3 sequences, roughly 14% of which are singletons. This clonotype was detected ten times or more. Its specificity is not known. The time point is: longitudinal time-point 2. Unsorted libraries were derived from 2 million PBMCs stored at -80 C. The study, taken as a whole, reports: Private repertoires in all groups were suggested by the finding that expanded clones across subjects shared no CDR3 amino acid sequences. Multiple sclerosis, the disease with the least TCR clonal expansion, fell below healthy controls, whereas HTLV-1-associated myelopathy showed the most.

The V gene end was trimmed by 6 bases and the J gene end by 3 bases; junction bases not matched to a gene: 10. The CDR3 extends over 16 amino acids. The J gene is TRBJ2-3, the V gene TRBV12-3 or TRBV12-4; 9 positions match TRBD2. This TCR was recovered from a male donor with HTLV-1-associated myelopathy (HAM/TSP). The specimen was PBMCs. The CDR3 DNA is TGTGCCAGCAGGTATCTAGCGGGGCTCACTACAGATACGCAGTATTTT. Its protein is CASRYLAGLTTDTQYF.